Following are 11 T cell receptor beta chains from one sample sequenced in a study of CD8+CD57+ T cells in acquired aplastic anemia. The TCR beta profiling, which covered VDJ combination and CDR3 sequence, was carried out using genomic DNA as the template. TCRdb recomputed calls from the reads with MiXCR, one row per CDR3 protein. The sample carries 120,000 or so distinct CDR3 sequences, less than 50% recorded once. Patients chosen for sequencing had shown CD8+CD57+ cell expansion by flow cytometry. The sample consisted of sorted CD4+, CD8+, or CD8+CD57+ T cells (not recorded which) from PBMCs. These receptors originate from a human donor with aplastic anemia.

At least ten counts were recorded for this clonotype. The CDR3 reads CASSDFYEQYF. CDR3 DNA sequence: TGTGCCAGCAGTGATTTCTACGAGCAGTACTTC. The chain combines TRBV6-1 with TRBJ2-7; D is unclear. Trimming shortened V by 3 bases and J by 3 bases, and 3 bases separated the two germline ends. CDR3 length: 11 amino acids. CDR1 is MNHNS and CDR2 is SASEGT in the germline V gene.

The sample holds many counts of this clonotype. The chain uses TRBV2 and TRBJ2-2; D may be TRBD2 (5 bases). V gave up 6 bases and J gave up 4 bases, with 9 bases separating them. The CDR3 totals 13 residues. Germline V gene lookup returns CDR1 SNHLY and CDR2 FYNNEI. The CDR3 DNA is TGTGCCAGCAGGAGGGCGACCACCGGGGAGCTGTTTTTT. It codes for CASRRATTGELFF.

This clonotype was found many times. The CDR3 DNA reads as TGTGCCAGCAGCCAAGATCAGCCATATTACGAGCAGTACTTC. This sequence encodes CASSQDQPYYEQYF. V is TRBV3-1 and J is TRBJ2-7; D remains unclear. V was trimmed by 0 bases and J by 4 bases, leaving 10 bases between them. The CDR3 has 14 residues. Germline assignment: CDR1 LGHDT and CDR2 YNNKEL (reference sequence).

This clonotype showed up just once. Given the absence of the conserved phenylalanine or tryptophan at the CDR3 end, a read error is likely. V and J are TRBV9 and TRBJ2-5; 12 nucleotides line up with TRBD2. The CDR3 sequence is 14 residues long. Losses at the gene ends were 5 bases for V and 3 bases for J; bases not matched to a gene: 2. Per the germline V gene, CDR1 is SGDLS and CDR2 is YYNGEE. Here the CDR3 reads CASSPSGGEETQYI. DNA of the CDR3: TGTGCCAGCAGTCCTAGCGGGGGGGAAGAGACCCAGTACATC.

The J gene is TRBJ1-3, the V gene TRBV6-1, with a possible D match to TRBD1 (5 bases). The ends were cut back, 5 bases at V and 8 bases at J, with 19 bases in the middle. Per germline, CDR1 MNHNS and CDR2 SASEGT. The CDR3 is 15 amino acids. CDR3 protein: CASSTRGSGDDTIYF. For the CDR3, the DNA is TGTGCCAGCAGTACCCGGGGCAGCGGGGATGACACCATATATTTT.

The rearrangement joins TRBV10-1 to TRBJ2-3, with 10 positions matching TRBD2. Unmatched junction bases numbered 15, after V lost 4 bases and J lost 11 bases. This CDR3 comprises 16 residues. CDR1 WNHNN and CDR2 SYGVQD come from the germline V gene (reference sequence). The CDR3 sequence is CASSGLLAGGLNEQYF. For the CDR3, the DNA is TGCGCCAGCAGTGGGTTGTTAGCGGGGGGCCTCAATGAGCAGTATTTT.

At least ten counts were recorded for this clonotype. CDR3 sequence (DNA): TGTGCCAGCAGCTTGCAGGCCTCTCGGGGCGAGCAGTACTTC. Translation: CASSLQASRGEQYF. The chain couples TRBV5-4 to TRBJ2-7, with D possibly TRBD2 on 5 matching bases. Trimming removed 1 base at V and 6 bases at J, with 14 bases between. The CDR3 consists of 14 residues. CDR1 is SGHNT and CDR2 is YYREEE in the germline V gene (reference sequence).

This clonotype was counted a few times. A much larger clonotype is one base distant, so this may be a read error. This chain links TRBV7-9 with TRBJ2-2, with a possible D match to TRBD2 (6 bases). Looked up from germline, CDR1 is SEHNR and CDR2 is FQNEAQ (reference sequence). The CDR3 extends over 11 amino acids. The CDR3, as DNA: TGTGCCAGCAGCTCCCCCGGGGGGCTGTTTTTT. This sequence encodes CASSSPGGLFF.

This clonotype was picked up one time. The chain employs TRBV15 and TRBJ2-1; tentatively, D is TRBD1 or TRBD2 (6 bases each). The ends were cut back, 1 base at V and 10 bases at J, with 11 bases in the middle. This CDR3 comprises 13 residues. Germline-derived CDR1 and CDR2 are LNHNV and YYDKDF (reference sequence). CDR3 in DNA: TGTGCCACCAGCAGAGGGGGGGCGGGGGAGCAGTTCTTC. Amino acid sequence: CATSRGGAGEQFF. The full variable domain, rest sourced from reference TRBV15 and TRBJ2-1, is DAMVIQNPRYQVTQFGKPVTLSCSQTLNHNVMYWYQQKSSQAPKLLFHYYDKDFNNEADTPDNFQSRRPNTSFCFLDIRSPGLGDTAMYLCATSRGGAGEQFFGPGTRLTVL.

The V and J genes are TRBV3-1 and TRBJ1-6; TRBD1 aligns across 7 bases. Trimming cost V 2 bases and J 5 bases; bases outside gene matches: 9. The germline V gene has CDR1 LGHDT and CDR2 YNNKEL (reference sequence). The CDR3 is made up of 17 amino acids. The DNA of the CDR3 is TGTGCCAGCAGCCAAATCACAGGGGACCCTGATAATTCACCCCTCCACTTT. This gives the protein CASSQITGDPDNSPLHF.

A word on this clonotype: The junction does not match germline at one end; this may be a read error. The V gene is TRBV12-5, the J gene TRBJ2-2, with TRBD1 matching over 9 bases. Germline V gene sequence: CDR1 LGHNT, CDR2 FRNRAP. The CDR3 consists of 17 residues. This CDR3 reads CASGLVVTGGDTGEPFF. The CDR3 bases are TGTGCTAGTGGTTTGGTAGTTACAGGGGGCGACACCGGGGAGCCGTTTTTT.